The 2 T cell receptor beta chains presented below share a single source sample, sequenced in a study of blood T cell repertoires in COVID-19. Using immunoSEQ multiplex PCR, the repertoire was profiled, and TCRdb retains in-frame clones only, with some absent. Of roughly 160,000 clones listed, approximately 86% are singletons. The source material was PBMCs or T cells enriched from blood (not recorded which). The source is a man aged 55-75 years who had recovered from COVID-19.

This clone is a singleton in its sample. CDR3: CASSEGDRVAYSNQPQHF. Here the CDR3 DNA reads TGTGCCAGCAGTGAGGGGGACAGGGTCGCTTATAGCAATCAGCCCCAGCATTTT. The V and J genes are TRBV6-1 and TRBJ1-5; 9 nucleotides match TRBD1. This CDR3 spans 18 amino acids. CDR1 is MNHNS and CDR2 is SASEGT in the germline V gene. The V segment lost 3 bases and the J segment 0 bases; nucleotides outside the gene matches: 9.

CDR3 nucleotide sequence: TGTGCCAGCAGCGTAGACGGACTCCAAGAGACCCAGTACTTC. Encoded protein: CASSVDGLQETQYF. The rearrangement joins TRBV9 to TRBJ2-5, with D tentatively TRBD2 (5 bases). Per the germline V gene, CDR1 is SGDLS and CDR2 is YYNGEE. The CDR3 is 14 amino acids. Trimming took off 0 bases at V and 1 base at J, with 7 bases between the two ends.